This T cell receptor beta chain was sequenced in a study of CD8+ T cells in alopecia areata. Study-wide results and caveats: Affected scalp, especially in alopecia totalis/universalis, had a higher clonality than normal scalp did.

It was cDNA, reverse transcribed from extracted RNA, that served as the sequencing template. The method was immunoSEQ multiplex PCR; TCRdb's version includes in-frame clones alone and lacks a portion of them. The table has 160,000 or so clones, 50% to 65% seen once. Remarks on this clone: The antigen is not known.

Germline-derived CDR1 and CDR2 are SGDLS and YYNGEE. This CDR3 region has 14 residues. J gave up 2 bases and V 4 bases, and 5 bases lay outside the gene matches. Peripheral blood, together with lesional scalp punch biopsies, was collected from alopecia areata patients. Investigators sorted PBMCs to obtain both CD4+ and CD8+ T cells. This specimen consisted of CD8+ T cells sorted from blood, obtained at week 0. V and J are TRBV9 and TRBJ1-2; 7 bases match TRBD1. The sequence came from a human donor with alopecia areata. The CDR3 nucleotides are TGTGCCAGCAGCCCCAACAGGGGAAACTATGGCTACACCTTC. Translation: CASSPNRGNYGYTF.